Listed here are 25 T cell receptor beta chains from one sample, sequenced in a study of cytomegalovirus exposure and HLA in healthy donors. The PCR made use of 60 Vbeta and 13 Jbeta primers. Using immunoSEQ multiplex PCR, the repertoire was profiled, and TCRdb retains in-frame clones only, with some absent. The repertoire holds about 180,000 clones, with roughly 80% as singletons. Sequencing was done on a sample of PBMCs. These receptors were obtained from a male donor in good health and CMV-seronegative.

The J gene is TRBJ2-1, the V gene TRBV9; D remains unclear. V was clipped by 0 bases and J by 11 bases, with 9 bases between them. Germline V gene data show CDR1 as SGDLS and CDR2 as YYNGEE. The CDR3 spans 12 residues. The DNA for the CDR3 is TGTGCCAGCAGCGTAGGAGGTCGGAAGCAGTTCTTC. Protein sequence: CASSVGGRKQFF.

J is TRBJ1-5 and V is TRBV6-5; D gene uncertain. Germline V gives CDR1 MNHEY, CDR2 SVGAGI. Trimming stripped 4 bases from V and 2 bases from J, with 9 bases between. This CDR3 region has 14 residues. CDR3 protein: CASSSLNGNQPQHF. CDR3 bases: TGTGCCAGCAGTTCCCTTAATGGCAATCAGCCCCAGCATTTT.

The chain employs TRBV29-1 and TRBJ2-5, with TRBD1 matching 9 bases. V was pared by 4 bases and J by 3 bases, with 9 bases of the junction left unmatched. This CDR3 has 15 residues. Germline CDR1 and CDR2: SQVTM and ANQGSEA. CDR3 in DNA: TGCAGCGTTGGGGGGGGACAGGGAAATAAAGAGACCCAGTACTTC. Encoded protein: CSVGGGQGNKETQYF.

The chain combines TRBV20-1 with TRBJ1-1; no reliable D call. The germline V gene has CDR1 DFQATT and CDR2 SNEGSKA (reference sequence). The CDR3 is made up of 11 amino acids. V was shortened by 4 bases and J by 1 base, with 4 bases between the two germline ends. The CDR3 DNA is TGCAGTGCTATTAAGAACACTGAAGCTTTCTTT. This gives the protein CSAIKNTEAFF.

V is TRBV19 and J is TRBJ1-2, with TRBD1 matching over 8 bases. The germline gives CDR1 LNHDA, CDR2 SQIVND (reference sequence). The CDR3 is made up of 17 amino acids. V was pared by 5 bases and J by 4 bases, with 15 bases of the junction left unmatched. This CDR3 is CASSPGTGPPLTYGYTF. CDR3 bases: TGTGCCAGTAGTCCCGGGACAGGACCTCCCCTCACCTATGGCTACACCTTC. The whole variable domain, remainder taken from reference TRBV19 and TRBJ1-2, is DGGITQSPKYLFRKEGQNVTLSCEQNLNHDAMYWYRQDPGQGLRLIYYSQIVNDFQKGDIAEGYSVSREKKESFPLTVTSAQKNPTAFYLCASSPGTGPPLTYGYTFGSGTRLTVV.

The chain is built from TRBV7-9 and TRBJ2-5; 7 nucleotides line up with TRBD1. The J call may be incorrect, as the DNA end agrees better with TRBJ2-7. There are 16 residues in the CDR3. CDR1 SEHNR and CDR2 FQNEAQ come from the germline V gene (reference sequence). The DNA for the CDR3 is TGTGCCAGCAGCTTCGCCGCCGGGACAGTAGCCTACGAGCAGTACTTC. It translates to CASSFAAGTVAYEQYF.

The gene calls are TRBV19 and TRBJ2-1, with TRBD2 identical over 12 bases. Germline V gene sequence: CDR1 LNHDA, CDR2 SQIVND (reference sequence). The length of the CDR3 is 17 residues. Unmatched junction bases numbered 8, after V lost 5 bases and J lost 3 bases. Written as DNA, the CDR3 is TGTGCCAGTAGTGTCCTGACTAGCGGGAGTAGCTACAATGAGCAGTTCTTC. Translating it yields CASSVLTSGSSYNEQFF.

The rearrangement links TRBV28 to TRBJ2-7; weak D call: TRBD1 (6 bases). This CDR3 is built from 16 residues. Trimming took 6 bases from V and 0 from J, leaving 18 bases between them. The germline gives CDR1 MDHEN, CDR2 SYDVKM. The CDR3 bases are TGTGCCAGCAGCCCGGGTTTGGACAGACTCTCCTACGAGCAGTACTTC. The encoded protein is CASSPGLDRLSYEQYF. Full variable domain (outside the CDR3, taken from reference TRBV28 and TRBJ2-7): DVKVTQSSRYLVKRTGEKVFLECVQDMDHENMFWYRQDPGLGLRLIYFSYDVKMKEKGDIPEGYSVSREKKERFSLILESASTNQTSMYLCASSPGLDRLSYEQYFGPGTRLTVT.

The J gene is TRBJ2-3, the V gene TRBV7-2, with D unclear. Between the trimmed V and J ends, which lost 0 bases and 2 bases, there was a span of 6 bases. The length of the CDR3 is 14 residues. CDR1 and CDR2 (germline): SGHTA, FQGNSA. CDR3 DNA sequence: TGTGCCAGCAGCTTAGCGTCAAACACAGATACGCAGTATTTT. Translation: CASSLASNTDTQYF. Full variable domain (outside the CDR3, taken from reference TRBV7-2 and TRBJ2-3): GAGVSQSPSNKVTEKGKDVELRCDPISGHTALYWYRQSLGQGLEFLIYFQGNSAPDKSGLPSDRFSAERTGGSVSTLTIQRTQQEDSAVYLCASSLASNTDTQYFGPGTRLTVL.

The V gene is TRBV6-5, the J gene TRBJ2-7, with TRBD2 identical over 10 bases. Germline lookup yields CDR1 MNHEY and CDR2 SVGAGI. Unmatched junction bases numbered 5, after V lost 8 bases and J lost 1 base. This CDR3 contains 14 residues. As DNA, the CDR3 is TGTGCCAGCCGACCGGGACTAGCGTCCTACGAGCAGTACTTC. Translating gives CASRPGLASYEQYF.

The V gene is TRBV27, the J gene TRBJ2-2; a possible D gene is TRBD1 (6 bases). The CDR3 is 13 residues long. CDR1 is MNHEY and CDR2 is SMNVEV in the germline V gene (reference sequence). With 6 bases removed from V and 6 bases from J, the gap between germline ends came to 11 bases. CDR3 sequence: CASSLRTAGELFF. The CDR3 DNA follows: TGTGCCAGCAGCCTTCGGACAGCCGGGGAGCTGTTTTTT.

The V gene is TRBV19, the J gene TRBJ1-1, with D uncertain. Germline CDR1 reads LNHDA; CDR2 reads SQIVND (reference sequence). The V gene lost 3 bases and the J gene lost 0 bases, with 5 bases spanning the gap. The CDR3 spans 13 residues. In nucleotides, the CDR3 is TGTGCCAGTAGTATTACACTGAACACTGAAGCTTTCTTT. Its translation: CASSITLNTEAFF.

The CDR3 bases are TGTGCCAGCAGCACCGGACTAGTCGGTGCCTACAATGAGCAGTTCTTC. Translating gives CASSTGLVGAYNEQFF. This chain joins TRBV5-8 and TRBJ2-1; 7 positions agree with TRBD2. Germline CDR1 SGHTS, CDR2 YDEGEE. V dropped 4 bases and J dropped 2; count of bases not matched to a gene: 9. The CDR3 is 16 amino acids.

The genes are TRBV7-2 and TRBJ1-5; D remains unclear. V lost 1 base to trimming and J lost 8 bases, with 6 bases between them. CDR3 length: 12 residues. Germline CDR1 reads SGHTA; CDR2 reads FQGNSA. CDR3 loop: CASSLDKEPQHF. CDR3 DNA sequence: TGTGCCAGCAGCTTAGACAAAGAGCCCCAGCATTTT.

This chain joins TRBV19 and TRBJ1-4; TRBD1 might be the D (5 bases). The ends were cut back, 5 bases at V and 0 bases at J, with 10 bases in the middle. Per germline, CDR1 LNHDA and CDR2 SQIVND (reference sequence). This CDR3 comprises 15 residues. CDR3 amino acids: CASSFTGATNEKLFF. Written as DNA, the CDR3 is TGTGCCAGTAGTTTCACAGGAGCAACTAATGAAAAACTGTTTTTT.

About this clone: It is unclear where the CDR3 begins or ends on the DNA, so no DNA is shown, and the CDR3 is as TCRdb lists it. The CDR3 reads CASSTSGGMYEQYF. The rearrangement links TRBV28 to TRBJ2-7; TRBD2, the table's D call, was not compared with the DNA. The CDR3 sequence runs 14 residues, both termini included. CDR1 and CDR2 from the germline V gene are MDHEN and SYDVKM.

The chain combines TRBV29-1 with TRBJ2-2, with no clear D. V gave up 4 bases and J gave up 2 bases, with 11 bases separating them. CDR3 length equals 14 residues. Per germline, CDR1 SQVTM and CDR2 ANQGSEA. CDR3 region: CSVGREVNTGELFF. CDR3 coding DNA: TGCAGCGTTGGACGCGAGGTCAACACCGGGGAGCTGTTTTTT.

The V gene is TRBV6-5, the J gene TRBJ1-3; TRBD1 might be the D (6 bases). Germline V CDR1 and CDR2: MNHEY, SVGAGI. The CDR3 consists of 14 residues. The V end was cut by 6 bases, the J end by 3 bases, with 12 bases between. The CDR3 reads CASRTDRFGNTIYF. Here the CDR3 DNA reads TGTGCCAGCAGAACAGACAGGTTTGGAAACACCATATATTTT.

This clone was observed a few times. The V gene is TRBV9, the J gene TRBJ2-7; TRBD1 matches 7 bases. The CDR3 spans 13 residues. Germline values: CDR1 SGDLS, CDR2 YYNGEE. J gave up 6 bases and V 3 bases, and 6 bases lay outside the gene matches. CDR3: CASSARDSPEQYF. Here the CDR3 DNA reads TGTGCCAGCAGCGCTAGGGACAGCCCCGAGCAGTACTTC.

The rearrangement uses TRBV11-3 and TRBJ1-1, with 7 bases matching TRBD1. The J segment lost 1 base and the V segment lost 5 bases, leaving 7 bases of the junction unmatched. The CDR3 consists of 15 residues. Germline-derived CDR1 and CDR2 are SGHNT and YENEEA. CDR3 coding DNA: TGTGCCAGCAGCCCGACAGGGACGGGGAACACTGAAGCTTTCTTT. This sequence encodes CASSPTGTGNTEAFF.

V usage is TRBV7-2 and J usage is TRBJ1-5; D is undetermined. This CDR3 region has 15 residues. The germline CDR1 and CDR2 sequences are SGHTA and FQGNSA. The V and J ends lost 2 bases and 11 bases respectively, with 19 bases between them. The DNA for the CDR3 is TGTGCCAGCAGCTTAAATGCGGTGCTAGAGGAAACCCAGCATTTT. Protein product: CASSLNAVLEETQHF.

The genes are TRBV2 and TRBJ2-1; 8 nucleotides align to TRBD2. CDR3 size: 14 residues. J gave up 4 bases and V 6 bases, and 5 bases lay outside the gene matches. Germline V gene sequence: CDR1 SNHLY, CDR2 FYNNEI. The CDR3 DNA reads TGTGCCAGCAGCCCGGGACTAGTATACAATGAGCAGTTCTTC. Its protein product is CASSPGLVYNEQFF.

The CDR3 reads CASRWGQGERQYF. CDR3 nucleotides: TGTGCCAGCAGATGGGGACAGGGGGAACGGCAGTACTTC. The chain joins TRBV11-2 to TRBJ2-7, with 11 bases identical to TRBD1. This CDR3 is built from 13 residues. V shed 6 bases and J 9 bases; nucleotides not matched to a gene: 7. Per germline, CDR1 SGHAT and CDR2 FQNNGV.

The count of this clone is one. The V call is TRBV14, the J call TRBJ1-4; 8 bases map to TRBD1. This CDR3 is built from 16 residues. The V gene end was trimmed by 1 base and the J gene end by 5 bases; junction bases not matched to a gene: 6. Germline CDR1 and CDR2: SGHDN and FVKESK. The CDR3 protein is CASSQGTTGANEKLFF. The CDR3 DNA sequence: TGTGCCAGCAGCCAAGGTACGACAGGGGCGAATGAAAAACTGTTTTTT.

The chain couples TRBV2 to TRBJ1-2; 7 bases fit TRBD1. Per the germline V gene, CDR1 is SNHLY and CDR2 is FYNNEI. CDR3 length: 16 amino acids. V shed 6 bases and J 8 bases; nucleotides not matched to a gene: 18. As DNA, the CDR3 is TGTGCCAGCAGCCAGGAGGGGACAGTGAGTTGGGGGGGCTACACCTTC. Protein: CASSQEGTVSWGGYTF.